This is a list of T cell receptor beta chains from one sample in a study of cytomegalovirus exposure and HLA in healthy donors. Assay: immunoSEQ multiplex PCR; the TCRdb copy retains only in-frame clones and omits some. The sample includes about 350,000 clones, 87% of them seen just once. Material for sequencing was PBMCs. All receptors derive from a woman in her 30s in good health and CMV-seropositive. The CDR3 runs from the conserved cysteine through the conserved F or W. Each record gives: D gene, clone size, V gene, J gene, CDR3 protein, CDR3 DNA. D genes are given only for firm matches. Only some rows state a clone size, as once, few, many or a class for expanded clones.

D gene: TRBD1; clone size: -; V gene: TRBV27; J gene: TRBJ1-2; CDR3 protein: CASSLTGGNGYTF; CDR3 DNA: TGTGCCAGCAGTTTGACAGGGGGTAATGGCTACACCTTC
D gene: -; clone size: -; V gene: TRBV7-8; J gene: TRBJ2-7; CDR3 protein: CASSLAAGANSYEQYF; CDR3 DNA: TGTGCCAGCAGCTTAGCAGCCGGGGCAAATTCCTACGAGCAGTACTTC
D gene: -; clone size: few; V gene: TRBV30; J gene: TRBJ1-2; CDR3 protein: CAWSVPEGYHGYTF; CDR3 DNA: TGTGCCTGGAGTGTACCCGAAGGGTATCATGGCTACACCTTC
D gene: TRBD1; clone size: -; V gene: TRBV27; J gene: TRBJ2-7; CDR3 protein: CASRSGTGPYEQYF; CDR3 DNA: TGTGCCAGCCGCTCTGGGACAGGGCCCTACGAGCAGTACTTC
D gene: TRBD2; clone size: -; V gene: TRBV7-6; J gene: TRBJ2-3; CDR3 protein: CASSLGGGPSTDTQYF; CDR3 DNA: TGTGCCAGCAGCTTAGGGGGGGGTCCTAGCACAGATACGCAGTATTTT
D gene: -; clone size: -; V gene: TRBV9; J gene: TRBJ2-1; CDR3 protein: CASSLGPAYNEQFF; CDR3 DNA: TGTGCCAGCAGTTTGGGACCCGCCTACAATGAGCAGTTCTTC
D gene: -; clone size: -; V gene: TRBV4-2; J gene: TRBJ2-7; CDR3 protein: CASSQDGQAGYEQYF; CDR3 DNA: TGTGCCAGCAGCCAAGATGGGCAGGCCGGCTACGAGCAGTACTTC
D gene: -; clone size: once; V gene: TRBV6-5; J gene: TRBJ1-1; CDR3 protein: CASSYPPREAFF; CDR3 DNA: TGTGCCAGCAGTTACCCGCCACGGGAAGCTTTCTTT
D gene: -; clone size: -; V gene: TRBV2; J gene: TRBJ1-5; CDR3 protein: CASSPRGGNQPQHF; CDR3 DNA: TGTGCCAGCAGCCCCCGAGGGGGCAATCAGCCCCAGCATTTT
D gene: -; clone size: once; V gene: TRBV27; J gene: TRBJ2-1; CDR3 protein: CASSPMSNEQFF; CDR3 DNA: TGTGCCAGCAGTCCCATGAGCAATGAGCAGTTCTTC
D gene: TRBD1; clone size: few; V gene: TRBV19; J gene: TRBJ2-1; CDR3 protein: CASRTRGTGNEQFF; CDR3 DNA: TGTGCCAGTAGAACCAGGGGGACGGGCAATGAGCAGTTCTTC
D gene: -; clone size: -; V gene: TRBV9; J gene: TRBJ2-2; CDR3 protein: CASSVDGELFF; CDR3 DNA: TGTGCCAGCAGCGTAGACGGGGAGCTGTTTTTT
D gene: -; clone size: -; V gene: TRBV27; J gene: TRBJ2-7; CDR3 protein: CASSPTIGMGHPYF; CDR3 DNA: TGTGCCAGCAGTCCGACAATCGGCATGGGACACCCTTACTTC
D gene: -; clone size: few; V gene: TRBV7-9; J gene: TRBJ1-2; CDR3 protein: CASSLQPQAGHYGYTF; CDR3 DNA: TGTGCCAGCAGCTTGCAGCCACAGGCCGGGCACTATGGCTACACCTTC
D gene: -; clone size: -; V gene: TRBV4-1; J gene: TRBJ1-2; CDR3 protein: CASSQVRGHGYTF; CDR3 DNA: TGCGCCAGCAGCCAAGTCAGGGGTCATGGCTACACCTTC
D gene: -; clone size: -; V gene: TRBV18; J gene: TRBJ2-7; CDR3 protein: CASSTPTSYEQYF; CDR3 DNA: TGTGCCAGCTCAACCCCGACTAGCTACGAGCAGTACTTC
D gene: TRBD1; clone size: -; V gene: TRBV28; J gene: TRBJ1-4; CDR3 protein: CASSSYGQGITNEKLFF; CDR3 DNA: TGTGCCAGCAGTTCCTATGGACAGGGTATAACTAATGAAAAACTGTTTTTT
D gene: -; clone size: -; V gene: TRBV9; J gene: TRBJ1-2; CDR3 protein: CASSGRVNYGYTF; CDR3 DNA: TGTGCCAGCAGCGGACGGGTTAACTATGGCTACACCTTC
D gene: -; clone size: -; V gene: TRBV6-1; J gene: TRBJ2-7; CDR3 protein: CASSERLTSYEQYF; CDR3 DNA: TGTGCCAGCAGTGAGAGACTGACCTCCTACGAGCAGTACTTC
D gene: -; clone size: -; V gene: TRBV4-1; J gene: TRBJ1-4; CDR3 protein: CASSQADRGWGRHNEKLFF; CDR3 DNA: TGCGCCAGCAGCCAAGCGGACCGGGGGTGGGGTAGGCATAATGAAAAACTGTTTTTT
D gene: TRBD1; clone size: -; V gene: TRBV6-1; J gene: TRBJ1-2; CDR3 protein: CASSEVAYPGQNYGYTF; CDR3 DNA: TGTGCCAGCAGTGAAGTTGCTTATCCGGGACAGAACTATGGCTACACCTTC
D gene: -; clone size: few; V gene: TRBV29-1; J gene: TRBJ2-2; CDR3 protein: CSVDSLGELFF; CDR3 DNA: TGCAGCGTTGACTCCCTCGGGGAGCTGTTTTTT
D gene: -; clone size: -; V gene: TRBV30; J gene: TRBJ1-1; CDR3 protein: CACRRNTEAFF; CDR3 DNA: TGTGCCTGTCGGAGGAACACTGAAGCTTTCTTT
D gene: -; clone size: -; V gene: TRBV27; J gene: TRBJ1-1; CDR3 protein: CASIPTPPQGTEAFF; CDR3 DNA: TGTGCCAGCATTCCTACTCCACCACAGGGCACTGAAGCTTTCTTT
D gene: TRBD1; clone size: -; V gene: TRBV9; J gene: TRBJ2-7; CDR3 protein: CASSGGTENYEQYF; CDR3 DNA: TGTGCCAGCAGCGGGGGGACAGAGAACTACGAGCAGTACTTC
D gene: TRBD1; clone size: -; V gene: TRBV28; J gene: TRBJ1-2; CDR3 protein: CASSLIRGSSYGYTF; CDR3 DNA: TGTGCCAGCAGTTTAATCAGGGGGAGTAGCTATGGCTACACCTTC
D gene: TRBD2; clone size: once; V gene: TRBV7-2; J gene: TRBJ2-1; CDR3 protein: CASSFPLAGGTNEQFF; CDR3 DNA: TGTGCCAGCAGCTTCCCGCTAGCGGGGGGGACCAATGAGCAGTTCTTC
D gene: -; clone size: -; V gene: TRBV28; J gene: TRBJ1-2; CDR3 protein: CASRTKSRPDYGYTF; CDR3 DNA: TGTGCCAGCAGAACGAAGAGCAGGCCTGACTATGGCTACACCTTC
D gene: -; clone size: -; V gene: TRBV9; J gene: TRBJ2-7; CDR3 protein: CASSAGLSYEQYF; CDR3 DNA: TGTGCCAGCAGCGCGGGACTTTCCTACGAGCAGTACTTC
D gene: -; clone size: -; V gene: TRBV25-1; J gene: TRBJ1-2; CDR3 protein: CASRTALYGYTF; CDR3 DNA: TGTGCCAGCAGGACGGCGCTTTATGGCTACACCTTC
D gene: -; clone size: -; V gene: TRBV6-1; J gene: TRBJ1-3; CDR3 protein: CASSEARDRSGNTIYF; CDR3 DNA: TGTGCCAGCAGTGAAGCCCGGGACCGCTCTGGAAACACCATATATTTT
D gene: TRBD2; clone size: -; V gene: TRBV19; J gene: TRBJ2-1; CDR3 protein: CASDSGRGNEQFF; CDR3 DNA: TGTGCCAGTGACAGCGGGAGGGGCAATGAGCAGTTCTTC
D gene: -; clone size: -; V gene: TRBV7-9; J gene: TRBJ2-7; CDR3 protein: CASSRTESSYEQYF; CDR3 DNA: TGTGCCAGCAGTCGGACAGAGAGCTCCTACGAGCAGTACTTC
D gene: -; clone size: -; V gene: TRBV6-6; J gene: TRBJ2-7; CDR3 protein: CASSTYGIDLYEQYF; CDR3 DNA: TGTGCCAGCAGTACCTACGGGATAGACCTCTACGAGCAGTACTTC
D gene: TRBD1; clone size: -; V gene: TRBV27; J gene: TRBJ2-3; CDR3 protein: CASSFLRGTESSDTQYF; CDR3 DNA: TGTGCCAGCAGTTTCCTTCGAGGGACAGAATCTTCAGATACGCAGTATTTT
D gene: -; clone size: -; V gene: TRBV5-1; J gene: TRBJ2-3; CDR3 protein: CASNFGEAGLDTQYF; CDR3 DNA: TGCGCCAGCAACTTTGGGGAGGCGGGGCTGGATACGCAGTATTTT
D gene: -; clone size: -; V gene: TRBV7-2; J gene: TRBJ1-1; CDR3 protein: CASSLGEGWTEAFF; CDR3 DNA: TGTGCCAGCAGCTTAGGAGAGGGCTGGACTGAAGCTTTCTTT
D gene: TRBD1; clone size: -; V gene: TRBV6-5; J gene: TRBJ2-2; CDR3 protein: CASSRGQENTGELFF; CDR3 DNA: TGTGCCAGCAGCCGGGGACAGGAGAACACCGGGGAGCTGTTTTTT
D gene: -; clone size: once; V gene: TRBV7-3; J gene: TRBJ2-2; CDR3 protein: CASSEQTGGTGELFF; CDR3 DNA: TGTGCCAGCAGCGAACAGACTGGGGGTACCGGGGAGCTGTTTTTT
D gene: -; clone size: -; V gene: TRBV29-1; J gene: TRBJ2-2; CDR3 protein: CSVVPNTGELFF; CDR3 DNA: TGCAGCGTTGTGCCCAACACCGGGGAGCTGTTTTTT
D gene: TRBD2; clone size: -; V gene: TRBV5-1; J gene: TRBJ2-7; CDR3 protein: CASSPGTNNYEQYF; CDR3 DNA: TGCGCCAGCAGCCCCGGGACTAATAACTACGAGCAGTACTTC
D gene: TRBD1; clone size: -; V gene: TRBV5-6; J gene: TRBJ1-1; CDR3 protein: CASSAGTVSEAFF; CDR3 DNA: TGTGCCAGCAGCGCCGGGACAGTGTCTGAAGCTTTCTTT
D gene: -; clone size: once; V gene: TRBV2; J gene: TRBJ1-3; CDR3 protein: CASSDDRSSGNTIYF; CDR3 DNA: TGTGCCAGCAGTGACGACAGAAGCTCTGGAAACACCATATATTTT
D gene: -; clone size: -; V gene: TRBV6-5; J gene: TRBJ2-3; CDR3 protein: CASSYSWGEGTDTQYF; CDR3 DNA: TGTGCCAGCAGTTACTCATGGGGGGAAGGCACAGATACGCAGTATTTT
D gene: -; clone size: -; V gene: TRBV30; J gene: TRBJ1-1; CDR3 protein: CAWSVGPTRRRGTEAFF; CDR3 DNA: TGTGCCTGGAGTGTGGGACCAACTCGACGGAGGGGTACTGAAGCTTTCTTT
D gene: TRBD1; clone size: few; V gene: TRBV30; J gene: TRBJ1-2; CDR3 protein: CAWARQGANYGYTF; CDR3 DNA: TGTGCCTGGGCTAGACAGGGTGCTAACTATGGCTACACCTTC
D gene: TRBD2; clone size: -; V gene: TRBV2; J gene: TRBJ2-6; CDR3 protein: CASSRGAGANVLTF; CDR3 DNA: TGTGCCAGCAGCCGGGGGGCTGGGGCCAACGTCCTGACTTTC
D gene: -; clone size: -; V gene: TRBV5-1; J gene: TRBJ1-4; CDR3 protein: CASSRFNEKLFF; CDR3 DNA: TGCGCCAGCAGTCGGTTTAATGAAAAACTGTTTTTT
D gene: -; clone size: -; V gene: TRBV14; J gene: TRBJ1-4; CDR3 protein: CASSQERRPNEKLFF; CDR3 DNA: TGTGCCAGCAGCCAAGAACGACGGCCGAATGAAAAACTGTTTTTT
D gene: TRBD2; clone size: -; V gene: TRBV4-3; J gene: TRBJ2-7; CDR3 protein: CASSQVVGTSGSNWSNEQYF; CDR3 DNA: TGCGCCAGCAGCCAAGTGGTCGGGACTAGCGGGAGTAACTGGTCCAACGAGCAGTACTTC
D gene: -; clone size: -; V gene: TRBV15; J gene: TRBJ2-2; CDR3 protein: CATSIPGHGAGELFF; CDR3 DNA: TGTGCCACCAGCATCCCGGGACACGGAGCCGGGGAGCTGTTTTTT
D gene: -; clone size: -; V gene: TRBV28; J gene: TRBJ1-4; CDR3 protein: CASGMQGGGEKLFF; CDR3 DNA: TGTGCCAGCGGAATGCAGGGCGGGGGTGAAAAACTGTTTTTT
D gene: TRBD1; clone size: -; V gene: TRBV29-1; J gene: TRBJ2-2; CDR3 protein: CSVTGTGLYTGELFF; CDR3 DNA: TGCAGCGTCACCGGGACAGGGTTGTACACCGGGGAGCTGTTTTTT